What follows are 31 T cell receptor beta chains derived from one specimen sequenced in a study of glioma-infiltrating T cells after dendritic cell vaccination. Clones were sequenced by immunoSEQ multiplex PCR, and TCRdb holds only the in-frame ones, with some missing. This table holds approximately 50,000 clones, 89% found once. Time point given: after dendritic cell vaccination, including at tumor progression/relapse. Sequences were derived from blood, sampled after dendritic cell vaccination. These receptors all stem from a human donor with glioblastoma.

V usage is TRBV4-1 and J usage is TRBJ2-5; TRBD2 is a possible D gene (5 bases). Germline V lookup: CDR1 MGHRA, CDR2 YSYEKL. Between the trimmed V and J ends, which lost 2 bases and 5 bases, there was a span of 15 bases. There are 15 residues in the CDR3. CDR3 sequence reads: CASSQFGSGRETQYF. DNA for the CDR3: TGCGCCAGCAGCCAATTTGGGAGTGGAAGGGAGACCCAGTACTTC.

The chain employs TRBV10-3 and TRBJ1-1, with TRBD1 identical over 10 bases. CDR1 is ENHRY and CDR2 is SYGVKD in the germline V gene. Trimming cost V 5 bases and J 1 base; bases outside gene matches: 19. The CDR3 loop spans 20 amino acids. CDR3 DNA: TGTGCCATCAGTAGGGGAGAATTTAGGGGACAGGGGATTACGAACACTGAAGCTTTCTTT. Amino acids: CAISRGEFRGQGITNTEAFF.

The chain carries TRBV7-3 and TRBJ2-1; weak D call: TRBD1 (6 bases). Between the trimmed V and J ends, which lost 1 base and 0 bases, there was a span of 13 bases. Germline lookup yields CDR1 SGHTA and CDR2 FQGTGA. The CDR3 spans 17 residues. DNA of the CDR3: TGTGCCAGCAGCTTAAAGGGGGACCAAAGCTCCTACAATGAGCAGTTCTTC. Its translation: CASSLKGDQSSYNEQFF. The entire variable domain, with the rest obtained from reference TRBV7-3 and TRBJ2-1, is as follows: GAGVSQTPSNKVTEKGKYVELRCDPISGHTALYWYRQSLGQGPEFLIYFQGTGAADDSGLPNDRFFAVRPEGSVSTLKIQRTERGDSAVYLCASSLKGDQSSYNEQFFGPGTRLTVL.

The J gene is TRBJ2-5, the V gene TRBV30; the D gene is possibly TRBD1 (5 bases). The germline gives CDR1 GTSNPN, CDR2 SVGIG (reference sequence). V shed 4 bases and J shed 1 base, with 10 bases lying between them. The CDR3 has 13 residues. The DNA for the CDR3 is TGTGCCTGGACGAGACAGACCCAAGAGACCCAGTACTTC. It translates to CAWTRQTQETQYF.

The rearrangement links TRBV11-1 to TRBJ2-7; 7 nucleotides align to TRBD2. CDR3 size: 15 residues. From germline, CDR1 is SGHAT and CDR2 FQDESV (reference sequence). Trimming took 5 bases from V and 5 from J; bases not matched to a gene: 12. This CDR3 reads CASSLRGGVVDEQYF. The CDR3 DNA reads as TGTGCCAGCAGCCTCCGGGGAGGGGTGGTAGACGAGCAGTACTTC. Full variable domain (rest looked up from reference TRBV11-1 and TRBJ2-7): EAEVAQSPRYKITEKSQAVAFWCDPISGHATLYWYRQILGQGPELLVQFQDESVVDDSQLPKDRFSAERLKGVDSTLKIQPAELGDSAMYLCASSLRGGVVDEQYFGPGTRLTVT.

The chain has TRBV28 and TRBJ2-3; TRBD2 might be the D (5 bases). V was clipped by 3 bases and J by 3 bases, with 13 bases between them. The CDR3 is 15 amino acids. Germline V gene data show CDR1 as MDHEN and CDR2 as SYDVKM. The CDR3 protein is CASSFPGSGTDTQYF. The CDR3 bases are TGTGCCAGCAGTTTCCCGGGGAGTGGGACAGATACGCAGTATTTT.

The gene calls are TRBV6-5 and TRBJ1-5; D is ambiguous. V lost 8 bases, J lost 0 bases, and 8 bases lay in between. CDR3 size: 13 residues. Germline values: CDR1 MNHEY, CDR2 SVGAGI. The CDR3 region has the DNA TGTGCCAGCCGGTCCCATAGCAATCAGCCCCAGCATTTT. Encoded protein: CASRSHSNQPQHF.

The chain is built from TRBV27 and TRBJ2-7, with 10 nucleotides matching TRBD2. CDR1 is MNHEY and CDR2 is SMNVEV in the germline V gene (reference sequence). The CDR3 covers 15 residues. Trimming cost V 6 bases and J 2 bases; bases outside gene matches: 7. CDR3 sequence reads: CASRESGRAPYEQYF. CDR3 nucleotides: TGTGCCAGCAGGGAAAGCGGGAGGGCTCCCTACGAGCAGTACTTC.

The rearrangement links TRBV5-1 to TRBJ1-2, with 7 bases fitting TRBD1. The CDR3 contains 18 residues. Germline CDR1 and CDR2: SGHRS and YFSETQ. The V gene end was trimmed by 4 bases and the J gene end by 0 bases; junction bases not matched to a gene: 15. The DNA for the CDR3 is TGCGCCAGCAGCACAACGCCATTGGACAGGCGGGCTAACTATGGCTACACCTTC. Translation gives CASSTTPLDRRANYGYTF.

V usage is TRBV29-1 and J usage is TRBJ1-2; TRBD1 matches 8 bases. The germline V gene has CDR1 SQVTM and CDR2 ANQGSEA. V was clipped by 3 bases and J by 6 bases; unmatched bases: 3. The CDR3 loop spans 12 amino acids. The CDR3 DNA follows: TGCAGCGTTGATACAGGGGGGAATGGCTACACCTTC. It codes for CSVDTGGNGYTF.

The chain joins TRBV18 to TRBJ2-7; TRBD2 aligns across 9 bases. With 1 base clipped from V and 4 bases from J, the junction kept 8 bases outside the gene matches. CDR3 length: 16 residues. In germline, CDR1 is KGHSH, CDR2 LQKENI. Here the CDR3 reads CASSPLAGGPRYEQYF. The CDR3 coding sequence is TGTGCCAGCTCACCACTGGCGGGAGGGCCTCGGTACGAGCAGTACTTC.

The chain employs TRBV6-6 and TRBJ2-7; 7 bases map to TRBD2. V shed 6 bases, J shed 0 bases, and the junction held 8 bases outside the gene matches. Germline V gives CDR1 MNHNY, CDR2 SVGAGI (reference sequence). The CDR3 loop spans 15 amino acids. CDR3 region: CASRPLGGSSYEQYF. The CDR3 DNA reads TGTGCCAGCAGACCGTTGGGAGGGAGCTCCTACGAGCAGTACTTC.

This clone is a singleton in its sample. The rearrangement links TRBV10-3 to TRBJ2-3; 7 nucleotides match TRBD2. The CDR3 sequence is 16 residues long. From germline, CDR1 is ENHRY and CDR2 SYGVKD. J was trimmed by 2 bases and V by 7 bases; bases with no gene match: 12. The CDR3 region is CAITRDYPRDTDTQYF. The CDR3 coding sequence is TGTGCCATCACCAGGGACTACCCCAGAGACACAGATACGCAGTATTTT.

The J gene is TRBJ2-1, the V gene TRBV7-2; possibly TRBD2 for D (6 bases). Trimming removed 1 base at V and 3 bases at J, with 16 bases between. Per the germline V gene, CDR1 is SGHTA and CDR2 is FQGNSA. The CDR3 is 17 amino acids. The CDR3 spells CASSLGLRLGSYNEQFF. Here the CDR3 DNA reads TGTGCCAGCAGCTTAGGTCTTCGACTAGGAAGCTACAATGAGCAGTTCTTC.

In DNA, the CDR3 is TGCGCCAGCAGCTTGGGTGGAGCAACTAATGAAAAACTGTTTTTT. Amino acids: CASSLGGATNEKLFF. The V and J genes are TRBV5-1 and TRBJ1-4; D is ambiguous. Looked up from germline, CDR1 is SGHRS and CDR2 is YFSETQ. The length of the CDR3 is 15 residues. The V end lost 0 bases, the J end lost 0 bases, and 6 bases lay between the germline ends.

This chain uses TRBV27 with TRBJ2-3; D ambiguous. V was clipped by 2 bases and J by 11 bases, with 8 bases between them. CDR3 length: 11 amino acids. CDR1 and CDR2 from the germline V gene are MNHEY and SMNVEV (reference sequence). CDR3 protein: CASSLRPRQYF. In DNA form, the CDR3 reads TGTGCCAGCAGTTTACGCCCCAGGCAGTATTTT.

The chain carries TRBV28 and TRBJ2-3; 10 positions agree with TRBD2. Germline CDR1 and CDR2: MDHEN and SYDVKM. The junction had 2 bases not matched to a gene; V was cut back by 2 bases and J by 6 bases. There are 14 residues in the CDR3. The CDR3 DNA sequence: TGTGCCAGCAGTTTAGCTAGCGGGAGTGATACGCAGTATTTT. This translates into CASSLASGSDTQYF. Supplemented by reference TRBV28 and TRBJ2-3, the full variable domain reads DVKVTQSSRYLVKRTGEKVFLECVQDMDHENMFWYRQDPGLGLRLIYFSYDVKMKEKGDIPEGYSVSREKKERFSLILESASTNQTSMYLCASSLASGSDTQYFGPGTRLTVL.

The chain carries TRBV5-1 and TRBJ1-5, with TRBD1 identical over 10 bases. J lost 8 bases, V lost 3 bases, and 5 bases had no gene match. Germline V gene data show CDR1 as SGHRS and CDR2 as YFSETQ. The CDR3 runs to 14 residues. CDR3 sequence (DNA): TGCGCCAGCAGCTGGGGACAGGGGAATGAGCCCCAGCATTTT. This gives the protein CASSWGQGNEPQHF. Based on the CDR3 plus reference TRBV5-1 and TRBJ1-5, the full variable domain is KAGVTQTPRYLIKTRGQQVTLSCSPISGHRSVSWYQQTPGQGLQFLFEYFSETQRNKGNFPGRFSGRQFSNSRSEMNVSTLELGDSALYLCASSWGQGNEPQHFGDGTRLSIL.

The gene calls are TRBV4-1 and TRBJ2-2, with 11 bases identical to TRBD2. CDR3 length: 18 amino acids. CDR1 is MGHRA, CDR2 YSYEKL, per germline. Germline trimming cut 3 bases from V and 0 bases from J; bases unmatched to any gene: 6. The CDR3 nucleotides read TGCGCCAGCAGCCATCTGACTAGCGGGGCTACGAACACCGGGGAGCTGTTTTTT. Amino acid sequence: CASSHLTSGATNTGELFF.

This clone was seen once. The chain employs TRBV5-6 and TRBJ1-3, with D maybe TRBD1 (6 bases). This CDR3 comprises 14 residues. The V and J ends lost 3 bases and 4 bases respectively, with 11 bases between them. The V gene's germline CDR1 is SGHDT and CDR2 YYEEEE. This CDR3 is CASSYTGFGNTIYF. The CDR3 region has the DNA TGTGCCAGCAGCTACACAGGGTTCGGAAACACCATATATTTT.

The CDR3 DNA follows: TGCAGCGTTGATCGGCGGATGAACACTGAAGCTTTCTTT. This encodes CSVDRRMNTEAFF. The chain is built from TRBV29-1 and TRBJ1-1; D gene unclear. CDR1 and CDR2 from the germline V gene are SQVTM and ANQGSEA. The CDR3 is made up of 13 amino acids. Trimming left V 3 bases short and J 0 bases short, with 8 bases between.

The chain joins TRBV7-2 to TRBJ2-7; D unclear. The CDR3 contains 15 residues. Deletions cut 1 base from V and 2 bases from J, with 12 bases between. Germline lookup yields CDR1 SGHTA and CDR2 FQGNSA. The CDR3 DNA reads TGTGCCAGCAGCTTAGGTTTTGCGGCGGCCTACGAGCAGTACTTC. Protein product: CASSLGFAAAYEQYF.

In its sample, this clone was seen once. The genes are TRBV19 and TRBJ2-3, with 8 bases fitting TRBD2. V was clipped by 6 bases and J by 6 bases; unmatched bases: 8. CDR1 LNHDA and CDR2 SQIVND come from the germline V gene (reference sequence). The CDR3 runs to 14 residues. Here the CDR3 reads CASSLAGGVDTQYF. The DNA of the CDR3 is TGTGCCAGTAGCTTGGCGGGGGGAGTGGATACGCAGTATTTT.

This rearrangement joins TRBV4-2 to TRBJ2-1; possibly TRBD2 for D (5 bases). Germline V lookup: CDR1 LGHNA, CDR2 YNFKEQ. Trimming took 1 base from V and 0 from J, leaving 10 bases between them. The CDR3 length is 16 residues. CDR3 nucleotide sequence: TGTGCCAGCAGCCAAGGTTCCGCGGGCTCCTACAATGAGCAGTTCTTC. It codes for CASSQGSAGSYNEQFF.

The rearrangement joins TRBV7-2 to TRBJ2-1; 7 bases fit TRBD2. CDR3 size: 15 residues. Looked up from germline, CDR1 is SGHTA and CDR2 is FQGNSA. V lost 5 bases to trimming and J lost 4 bases; unmatched junction nucleotides: 8. The CDR3: CASSRITSVYNEQFF. The DNA for the CDR3 is TGTGCCAGCAGCCGAATCACTAGCGTTTACAATGAGCAGTTCTTC.

This chain links TRBV7-9 with TRBJ2-3; D is unclear. From germline, CDR1 is SEHNR and CDR2 FQNEAQ (reference sequence). V dropped 1 base and J dropped 0 bases, with 5 bases sitting between them. There are 14 residues in the CDR3. This CDR3 reads CASSLVSSTDTQYF. Written as DNA, the CDR3 is TGTGCCAGCAGCTTAGTCAGTAGCACAGATACGCAGTATTTT.

This chain joins TRBV28 and TRBJ1-2; TRBD1 might be the D (5 bases). The germline V gene has CDR1 MDHEN and CDR2 SYDVKM. The CDR3 extends over 12 amino acids. Trimming pared 10 bases from V and 3 bases from J, leaving 12 bases between. DNA of the CDR3: TGTGCCACCAGGTTGACAGACTATGGCTACACCTTC. Translated, it gives CATRLTDYGYTF.

The chain links TRBV6-5 to TRBJ2-1, with D maybe TRBD2 (5 bases). V was trimmed by 6 bases and J by 7 bases, leaving 16 bases between them. CDR3 length: 14 amino acids. The germline CDR1 and CDR2 sequences are MNHEY and SVGAGI. The CDR3 reads CASRKGDLVNEQFF. DNA of the CDR3: TGTGCCAGCAGGAAGGGAGACTTGGTAAATGAGCAGTTCTTC.

The V and J genes are TRBV7-3 and TRBJ2-2; D is perhaps TRBD2 (6 bases). Germline CDR1 is SGHTA and CDR2 is FQGTGA. This CDR3 contains 12 residues. The V gene lost 5 bases and the J gene lost 12 bases, with 13 bases spanning the gap. In nucleotides, the CDR3 is TGTGCCAGCAGCGAGGGGAGGAATCAGCTGTTTTTT. Encoded protein: CASSEGRNQLFF.

The V call is TRBV7-2, the J call TRBJ2-7; the match to TRBD2 covers 12 bases. The V segment lost 4 bases and the J segment 1 base; nucleotides outside the gene matches: 2. The CDR3 runs to 15 residues. Germline CDR1 is SGHTA and CDR2 is FQGNSA. The CDR3 region is CASSSTSGSSYEQYF. The CDR3 DNA reads as TGTGCCAGCAGCTCGACTAGCGGGAGTTCCTACGAGCAGTACTTC.

J is TRBJ2-1 and V is TRBV6-6, with TRBD1 matching over 8 bases. There are 16 residues in the CDR3. Per germline, CDR1 MNHNY and CDR2 SVGAGI (reference sequence). V dropped 6 bases and J dropped 1; count of bases not matched to a gene: 8. The chain's CDR3 is CASSPAGGASYNEQFF. CDR3 DNA: TGTGCCAGCAGCCCCGCAGGGGGCGCATCCTACAATGAGCAGTTCTTC.